The clone carrying this TCR beta chain occurred once. The primer mix had 60 Vbeta and 13 Jbeta primers. The data were produced by immunoSEQ multiplex PCR, yet TCRdb's version contains in-frame clones alone and is incomplete. The table includes fewer than 200,000 clones, roughly 85% detected once. V was clipped by 4 bases and J by 0 bases, with 10 bases between them. In germline, CDR1 is SGHRS, CDR2 YFSETQ. There are 14 residues in the CDR3. The data derive from a study of cytomegalovirus exposure and HLA in healthy donors. Material for sequencing was PBMCs. This chain uses TRBV5-1 with TRBJ1-2; no reliable D call. This TCR was sampled from a woman aged 30 to 39 in good health and CMV-seronegative. CDR3 amino acids: CASSNLGANYGYTF. In DNA, the CDR3 is TGCGCCAGCAGCAACCTCGGGGCTAACTATGGCTACACCTTC. The entire variable domain, with the rest obtained from reference TRBV5-1 and TRBJ1-2, is as follows: KAGVTQTPRYLIKTRGQQVTLSCSPISGHRSVSWYQQTPGQGLQFLFEYFSETQRNKGNFPGRFSGRQFSNSRSEMNVSTLELGDSALYLCASSNLGANYGYTFGSGTRLTVV.